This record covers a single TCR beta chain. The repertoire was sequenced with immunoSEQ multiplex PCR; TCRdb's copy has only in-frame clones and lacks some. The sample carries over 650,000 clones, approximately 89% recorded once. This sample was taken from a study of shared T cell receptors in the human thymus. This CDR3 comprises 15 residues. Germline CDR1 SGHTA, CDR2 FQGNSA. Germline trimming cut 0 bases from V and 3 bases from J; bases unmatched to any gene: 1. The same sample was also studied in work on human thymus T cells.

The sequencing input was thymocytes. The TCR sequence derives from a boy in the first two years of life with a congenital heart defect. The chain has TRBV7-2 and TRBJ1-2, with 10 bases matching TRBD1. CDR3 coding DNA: TGTGCCAGCAGCTTAGCGACAGGGGGCTACTATGGCTACACCTTC. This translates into CASSLATGGYYGYTF.